These T cell receptor beta chains were read from a single sample in a study of regulatory T cells in long-lasting Graves disease. TCRdb itself ran the multiplex PCR reads through MiXCR, one entry per CDR3 protein. This table holds 450,000 to 500,000 distinct CDR3 sequences, 15% to 20% found once. These same records also appear under a second study, on T cells in Graves' hyperthyroidism and ophthalmopathy.

The sequencing used peripheral blood mononuclear cells (PBMCs), collected at new diagnosis, from a patient treated with antithyroid drugs. The receptor source for this set is a man aged 40-55 years with Graves disease. Both conserved end residues are part of each CDR3. A D gene is named only where the DNA matches it firmly. Size values are once, few and many counts, or a class for expanded clones, and some rows have none.

>TRBV28|TRBJ1-5|many|NA
CASSTRIGGVGNQPQHF
TGTGCCAGCAGTACTCGGATAGGAGGGGTAGGCAATCAGCCCCAGCATTTT
>TRBV28|TRBJ2-1|many|TRBD1
CAGRDRGRNEQFF
TGTGCCGGCCGGGACAGGGGGCGCAATGAGCAGTTCTTC
>TRBV30|TRBJ2-5|many|TRBD2
CATGLAGVLYQETQYF
TGTGCCACAGGACTAGCGGGGGTGCTATACCAAGAGACCCAGTACTTC
>TRBV28|TRBJ2-7|many|TRBD2
CASSPMTSGYYEQYF
TGTGCCAGCAGTCCGATGACTAGCGGATACTACGAGCAGTACTTC
>TRBV20-1|TRBJ2-3|few|TRBD2
CLIAGGLTDTQYF
TGCCTCATTGCGGGAGGTCTCACAGATACGCAGTATTTT
>TRBV28|TRBJ2-7|many|NA
CASSPGLPGEQYF
TGTGCCAGCAGTCCCGGACTCCCCGGGGAGCAGTACTTC
>TRBV12-3/TRBV12-4|TRBJ2-4|many|NA
CASRGSPKNIQYF
TGTGCCAGCAGAGGCTCCCCGAAAAACATTCAGTACTTC
>TRBV30|TRBJ2-7|many|NA
CAHTRGYEQYF
TGTGCCCACACCCGGGGGTACGAGCAGTACTTC
>TRBV30|TRBJ2-2|many|NA
CAWNPSTGELFF
TGTGCCTGGAACCCTTCCACCGGGGAGCTGTTTTTT
>TRBV3-1|TRBJ2-5|many|NA
CASSQEITTQETQYF
TGTGCCAGCAGCCAAGAAATAACTACACAAGAGACCCAGTACTTC
>TRBV7-7|TRBJ1-1|few|NA
CASNQSTANTEAFF
TGTGCTAGCAACCAATCTACAGCGAACACTGAAGCTTTCTTT
>TRBV6-2/TRBV6-3|TRBJ1-5|many|NA
CASSSLLIRGGQPQHF
TGTGCCAGCAGTTCGTTGCTAATCCGGGGCGGTCAGCCCCAGCATTTT
>TRBV19|TRBJ2-1|few|TRBD2
CASSIGGRAYNEQFF
TGTGCCAGTAGTATAGGCGGGAGGGCCTACAATGAGCAGTTCTTC
>TRBV11-2|TRBJ2-7|many|NA
CASRRQGGNYEQYF
TGTGCCAGCAGGCGACAGGGAGGGAATTACGAGCAGTACTTC
>TRBV28|TRBJ2-1|few|TRBD2
CASSRGTRGGDEQFF
TGTGCCAGCAGTCGAGGGACTAGGGGAGGGGATGAGCAGTTCTTC
>TRBV20-1|TRBJ2-7|few|NA
CSARRVSYEQYF
TGCAGTGCCAGACGGGTTTCCTACGAGCAGTACTTC
>TRBV10-3|TRBJ2-5|NA|NA
CAISNQETQYF
TGTGCCATCAGCAACCAAGAGACCCAGTACTTC
>TRBV5-4|TRBJ2-2|many|NA
CASSFAPGTNTGELFF
TGTGCCAGCAGCTTCGCCCCAGGGACGAACACCGGGGAGCTGTTTTTT
>TRBV7-2|TRBJ2-3|many|TRBD2
CASSFSSGRGTDTQYF
TGTGCCAGCAGCTTTTCAAGCGGGAGAGGCACAGATACGCAGTATTTT
>TRBV27|TRBJ2-1|few|TRBD2
CATQRDSYDEQFF
TGTGCCACCCAGCGGGACTCGTACGATGAGCAGTTCTTC
>TRBV18|TRBJ2-1|many|TRBD2
CASSPPGTSLYNEQFF
TGTGCCAGCTCACCACCCGGGACTAGCCTCTACAATGAGCAGTTCTTC
>TRBV5-1|TRBJ1-1|many|NA
CASRGEETNTEAFF
TGCGCCAGTAGGGGAGAGGAGACGAACACTGAAGCTTTCTTT
>TRBV9|TRBJ2-5|NA|NA
CASSPHSGGQETQYF
TGTGCCAGCAGCCCCCACAGCGGCGGACAAGAGACCCAGTACTTC
>TRBV20-1|TRBJ2-3|NA|NA
CSARDPANTDTQYF
TGCAGTGCTAGAGACCCGGCAAATACAGATACGCAGTATTTT
>TRBV11-2|TRBJ1-4|NA|TRBD1
CASSSTHRGRTNEKLFF
TGTGCCAGCAGCTCAACCCACAGGGGGCGGACTAATGAAAAACTGTTTTTT
>TRBV28|TRBJ2-3|many|NA
CASSQIPLSGSTDTQYF
TGTGCCAGCTCTCAAATCCCGCTATCCGGGTCCACAGATACGCAGTATTTT
>TRBV10-3|TRBJ2-1|NA|TRBD2
CAISSGLAGDPLPGNEQFF
TGTGCCATCAGTTCGGGACTAGCGGGAGACCCGCTCCCTGGCAATGAGCAGTTCTTC
>TRBV30|TRBJ2-1|few|NA
CAWTAGSYNEQFF
TGTGCCTGGACAGCGGGCTCCTACAATGAGCAGTTCTTC
>TRBV7-9|TRBJ2-2|many|TRBD2
CASSSLRSAGGSTGELFF
TGTGCCAGCAGCTCACTTCGCTCAGCGGGAGGGAGCACCGGGGAGCTGTTTTTT
>TRBV7-6|TRBJ2-4|NA|TRBD2
CASSYDGGDIQYF
TGTGCCAGCAGTTACGACGGGGGGGACATTCAGTACTTC
>TRBV7-9|TRBJ2-1|few|NA
CASSSTGQKGSYNEQFF
TGTGCCAGCAGTTCCACGGGACAAAAGGGTTCCTACAATGAGCAGTTCTTC
>TRBV15|TRBJ2-1|many|TRBD2
CATSRDGLAGPNEQFF
TGTGCCACCAGCAGAGATGGCCTAGCGGGGCCCAATGAGCAGTTCTTC
>TRBV5-1|TRBJ1-2|few|NA
CANSLHDNYGYTF
TGCGCCAACAGCTTGCACGACAACTATGGCTACACCTTC
>TRBV5-1|TRBJ2-2|many|TRBD2
CASSLGLAGVTGELFF
TGCGCCAGCAGCTTGGGGCTAGCGGGAGTCACCGGGGAGCTGTTTTTT
>TRBV30|TRBJ2-3|many|TRBD2
CAWSLAGVTDTQYF
TGTGCCTGGAGTCTAGCGGGAGTCACAGATACGCAGTATTTT
>TRBV19|TRBJ2-5|few|NA
CASSVRTTQETQYF
TGTGCCAGTAGTGTGAGGACCACCCAAGAGACCCAGTACTTC
>TRBV7-8|TRBJ1-2|many|NA
CASSPLTRGHTF
TGTGCCAGCAGCCCCCTAACGAGGGGTCACACCTTC
>TRBV10-3|TRBJ2-7|NA|TRBD1
CAISTRDRENEQYF
TGTGCCATCAGTACGCGGGACAGGGAGAACGAGCAGTACTTC
>TRBV19|TRBJ1-1|NA|TRBD1
CASSMVTGGNTEAFF
TGTGCCAGTAGTATGGTAACAGGGGGAAACACTGAAGCTTTCTTT
>TRBV5-1|TRBJ1-1|many|NA
CASSFAMNTEAFF
TGCGCCAGCAGCTTTGCAATGAACACTGAAGCTTTCTTT
>TRBV24-1|TRBJ2-5|few|NA
CATSDLNREETQYF
TGTGCCACCAGTGATTTGAACAGGGAAGAGACCCAGTACTTC
>TRBV28|TRBJ1-1|many|NA
CASRASLGGNTEAFF
TGTGCCAGCAGAGCCTCCCTCGGAGGCAACACTGAAGCTTTCTTT
>TRBV19|TRBJ2-7|few|TRBD2
CASSMYLVWTSGYEQYF
TGTGCCAGTAGTATGTATCTTGTTTGGACTAGCGGCTACGAGCAGTACTTC
>TRBV5-1|TRBJ1-6|many|NA
CASSLSGSGSPLHF
TGCGCCAGCAGCTTGTCAGGTAGCGGTTCACCCCTCCACTTT
>TRBV7-9|TRBJ2-7|many|NA
CASSYGQTPYEQYF
TGTGCCAGCAGCTACGGACAGACGCCCTACGAGCAGTACTTC
>TRBV6-1|TRBJ1-4|NA|NA
CASSRAANEKLFF
TGTGCCAGCAGCAGGGCAGCTAATGAAAAACTGTTTTTT
>TRBV12-3/TRBV12-4|TRBJ2-1|many|TRBD2
CASSFRTSGRTVYNEQFF
TGTGCCAGCAGTTTCCGGACTAGCGGGAGAACAGTCTACAATGAGCAGTTCTTC
>TRBV11-2|TRBJ1-1|many|TRBD1
CASSPPGQLMNTEAFF
TGTGCCAGCAGCCCGCCGGGACAGCTAATGAACACTGAAGCTTTCTTT
>TRBV5-6|TRBJ2-1|many|NA
CASSLGGRNSNEQFF
TGTGCCAGCAGCTTGGGAGGCAGGAACAGCAATGAGCAGTTCTTC
>TRBV28|TRBJ1-2|NA|NA
CASSTKQGVSYGYTF
TGTGCCAGCAGTACAAAACAGGGTGTGAGCTATGGCTACACCTTC
>TRBV7-3|TRBJ2-1|many|TRBD2
CASSLTAPGGGRDEQFF
TGTGCCAGCAGCTTAACTGCCCCGGGGGGGGGGAGGGACGAGCAGTTCTTC
>TRBV10-3|TRBJ2-2|many|NA
CAISENPGTGELFF
TGTGCCATCAGTGAGAATCCGGGCACCGGGGAGCTGTTTTTT